These T cell receptor beta chains were read from a single sample in a study of breast tumors, draining lymph nodes, adjacent tissues. TCRdb re-called the multiplex PCR reads through MiXCR, storing one row per CDR3 protein. Of 150,000 to 250,000 distinct CDR3 sequences detected, approximately 30% appear once; the ten largest clones hold roughly 4.3%. Sample: axillary lymph node tissue. These receptors came from a female donor with breast cancer. Some clones in this sample may be carry-over from other donors' samples. CDR3s include the opening cysteine and the closing phenylalanine or tryptophan. The D gene is left open where the match is weak. Rows may omit the clone size; those that give it use once, few, many or a size class.

CDR3 | DNA | size | D | J | length | V
CASSQEGAGRTGELFF | TGCGCCAGCAGCCAAGAAGGGGCAGGGCGGACCGGGGAGCTGTTTTTT | many | . | TRBJ2-2 | 16 | TRBV4-1
CASLLAGQETQHF | TGTGCCAGTCTACTAGCGGGGCAAGAGACCCAGCATTTT | . | . | TRBJ1-5 | 13 | TRBV6-5
CSAREQRGKNEQFF | TGCAGTGCTAGAGAGCAGCGGGGGAAGAATGAGCAGTTCTTC | many | TRBD2 | TRBJ2-1 | 14 | TRBV20-1
CASSSDRSTEAFF | TGTGCCAGCAGCTCGGACAGATCCACTGAAGCTTTCTTT | . | . | TRBJ1-1 | 13 | TRBV7-8
CASSLGGFPYNEQFF | TGCGCCAGCAGCTTGGGAGGGTTCCCCTACAATGAGCAGTTCTTC | many | . | TRBJ2-1 | 15 | TRBV5-1
CAWSVTRGHTYRQWTEAFF | TGTGCCTGGAGTGTCACTCGGGGGCACACCTACAGACAGTGGACTGAAGCTTTCTTT | . | . | TRBJ1-1 | 19 | TRBV30
CSARGRGNQETQYF | TGCAGTGCTAGAGGCAGGGGGAACCAAGAGACCCAGTACTTC | . | TRBD1 | TRBJ2-5 | 14 | TRBV20-1
CASSVYGAGGGTGELFF | TGTGCCAGCAGCGTCTATGGAGCGGGAGGGGGAACCGGGGAGCTGTTTTTT | . | TRBD2 | TRBJ2-2 | 17 | TRBV9
CATGTGRNSPLHF | TGTGCCACAGGGACAGGGAGGAATTCACCCCTCCACTTT | . | TRBD1 | TRBJ1-6 | 13 | TRBV6-5
CASSQDGLVTGELFF | TGCGCCAGCAGCCAAGATGGTCTAGTGACCGGGGAGCTGTTTTTT | many | . | TRBJ2-2 | 15 | TRBV4-3
CASSQITGTGNSPLHF | TGCGCCAGCAGCCAGATAACCGGGACAGGAAATTCACCCCTCCACTTT | . | TRBD1 | TRBJ1-6 | 16 | TRBV4-1
CASSPEDSGNTIYF | TGTGCCAGCAGTCCCGAAGACTCTGGAAACACCATATATTTT | few | . | TRBJ1-3 | 14 | TRBV28
CATSREAGKDGSYEQYF | TGTGCCACCAGCAGAGAGGCGGGGAAGGACGGTTCCTACGAGCAGTACTTC | many | . | TRBJ2-7 | 17 | TRBV15
CASSQVTGQYF | TGCGCCAGCAGCCAAGTGACAGGGCAGTACTTC | . | TRBD1 | TRBJ2-5 | 11 | TRBV4-1
CASGTPEYGYTF | TGTGCCAGTGGGACCCCCGAATACGGCTACACCTTC | . | . | TRBJ1-2 | 12 | TRBV19